These 17 T cell receptor beta chains were all obtained from the same sample, sequenced in a study of response to subunit inactivated influenza vaccine. One entry per CDR3 protein results from TCRdb running MiXCR on the RT-PCR reads. This table has about 570,000 distinct CDR3 sequences, around 10% appearing once. Another study also made use of these data, one on T cells expressing NK-cell markers. That report adds: The authors generated TCR beta cDNA through 5'RACE template switching with UMIs.

The specimen comprised PBMCs from blood, sampled on the day of vaccination. These receptors all come from a man between 45 and 60 years old who received an inactivated influenza vaccine.

The J gene is TRBJ2-7, the V gene TRBV12-3 or TRBV12-4; 8 bases map to TRBD1. Germline trimming cut 3 bases from V and 0 bases from J; bases unmatched to any gene: 7. CDR3 length: 16 amino acids. The CDR3 bases are TGTGCCAGCAGTTTTTCAACCGGGACAGGCTCCTACGAGCAGTACTTC. This translates into CASSFSTGTGSYEQYF.

The chain carries TRBV3-1 and TRBJ1-3; no clear D. The germline CDR1 and CDR2 sequences are LGHDT and YNNKEL (reference sequence). V was shortened by 6 bases and J by 0 bases, with 12 bases between the two germline ends. The CDR3 sequence is 15 residues long. CDR3 DNA: TGTGCCAGCAGAACGACGGCGAGCTCTGGAAACACCATATATTTT. Translating it yields CASRTTASSGNTIYF.

This rearrangement joins TRBV12-3 or TRBV12-4 to TRBJ2-2; 7 bases fit TRBD1. The ends lost 4 bases at V and 7 bases at J; junction bases unmatched: 3. The CDR3 has 13 residues. DNA of the CDR3: TGTGCCAGCAGTTCGACAGGGTTCGGGGAGCTGTTTTTT. Translated, it gives CASSSTGFGELFF.

The V and J genes are TRBV20-1 and TRBJ2-1, with D tentatively TRBD2 (7 bases). The CDR3 spans 16 residues. Trimming took 5 bases from V and 5 from J, leaving 22 bases between them. Per germline, CDR1 DFQATT and CDR2 SNEGSKA (reference sequence). As DNA, the CDR3 is TGCAGTGCTCCCGACCTCCGGGGGGCAGTTGACAATGAGCAGTTCTTC. It specifies CSAPDLRGAVDNEQFF.

The J gene is TRBJ2-7, the V gene TRBV15; either TRBD1 or TRBD2 may supply D (5 bases each). Germline V gene lookup returns CDR1 LNHNV and CDR2 YYDKDF (reference sequence). V lost 2 bases to trimming and J lost 5 bases, with 10 bases between them. The CDR3 contains 13 residues. Here the CDR3 reads CATSRQGPNEQYF. CDR3 sequence (DNA): TGTGCCACCAGCAGACAGGGACCAAACGAGCAGTACTTC. Together with reference TRBV15 and TRBJ2-7, the CDR3 gives the full variable domain: DAMVIQNPRYQVTQFGKPVTLSCSQTLNHNVMYWYQQKSSQAPKLLFHYYDKDFNNEADTPDNFQSRRPNTSFCFLDIRSPGLGDTAMYLCATSRQGPNEQYFGPGTRLTVT.

CDR3 region: CASRLRDRGSYGYTF. DNA of the CDR3: TGTGCCAGCAGGCTACGGGACAGGGGTTCTTATGGCTACACCTTC. The V and J genes are TRBV6-1 and TRBJ1-2, with 10 positions matching TRBD1. Per germline, CDR1 MNHNS and CDR2 SASEGT. The CDR3 runs to 15 residues. J was trimmed by 5 bases and V by 6 bases; bases with no gene match: 9.

This clonotype was seen at least ten times. The CDR3 nucleotides are TGTGCCAGCAGCTTAGGCCGGCTAGTACAGGGAGTGACCCGGACCAATGAGCAGTTCTTC. It is translated as CASSLGRLVQGVTRTNEQFF. V is TRBV11-1 and J is TRBJ2-1; D might be TRBD1 (6 bases). The CDR3 spans 20 residues. Trimming removed 1 base from V and 6 bases from J, with 28 bases in between. Germline assignment: CDR1 SGHAT and CDR2 FQDESV (reference sequence).

This chain joins TRBV11-1 and TRBJ2-3; 10 bases fit TRBD2. This CDR3 contains 18 residues. Germline trimming cut 3 bases from V and 2 bases from J; bases unmatched to any gene: 11. CDR1 SGHAT and CDR2 FQDESV come from the germline V gene (reference sequence). DNA of the CDR3: TGTGCCAGCAGCTTTACCGCGCGACTAGCGGGCATCACAGATACGCAGTATTTT. Protein: CASSFTARLAGITDTQYF.

This clonotype has more than one count but fewer than ten. The chain carries TRBV10-2 and TRBJ2-4, with no clear D. The CDR3 has 13 residues. The V end lost 2 bases, the J end lost 0 bases, and 2 bases lay between the germline ends. The germline CDR1 and CDR2 sequences are WSHSY and SAAADI. The CDR3 reads CASSEAAKNIQYF. DNA of the CDR3: TGCGCCAGCAGTGAGGCAGCCAAAAACATTCAGTACTTC.

This clonotype was seen only a few times. The V call is TRBV10-3, the J call TRBJ2-7; 9 bases are a match to TRBD1. CDR3 size: 15 residues. Germline loops: CDR1 ENHRY, CDR2 SYGVKD. Unmatched junction bases numbered 16, after V lost 11 bases and J lost 5 bases. The CDR3 DNA reads TGTGCCTCCGGCCCTCTTAGGACAGGGGCCGACGAGCAGTACTTC. Translated, it gives CASGPLRTGADEQYF.

J is TRBJ2-3 and V is TRBV7-8; D gene ambiguous. The CDR3 runs to 14 residues. Germline-derived CDR1 and CDR2 are SGHVS and FQNEAQ. The V end was cut by 0 bases, the J end by 4 bases, with 8 bases between. Here the CDR3 DNA reads TGTGCCAGCAGCTTAGCGGAAGGCGCAGATACGCAGTATTTT. As protein: CASSLAEGADTQYF.

This clonotype was detected only a few times. The chain couples TRBV7-9 to TRBJ2-5; D is ambiguous. Germline values: CDR1 SEHNR, CDR2 FQNEAQ (reference sequence). The CDR3 has 13 amino acids. V shed 0 bases and J shed 3 bases, with 5 bases lying between them. CDR3 DNA sequence: TGTGCCAGCAGCTTAGCCAGGAAAGAGACCCAGTACTTC. Protein product: CASSLARKETQYF.

This clonotype was picked up many times. The rearrangement links TRBV5-6 to TRBJ2-1; 10 bases map to TRBD1. CDR1 is SGHDT and CDR2 is YYEEEE in the germline V gene. This CDR3 comprises 15 residues. J was trimmed by 1 base and V by 5 bases; bases with no gene match: 3. CDR3 DNA sequence: TGTGCCAGCAGTTGGGGACAGGGGTCCTACAATGAGCAGTTCTTC. Its protein is CASSWGQGSYNEQFF.

In this sample, this clonotype turned up many times. The chain uses TRBV21-1 and TRBJ2-7; the table gives TRBD1 as D, unverified against the DNA. TRBV21-1 is classified as a pseudogene. This CDR3 has 15 residues. The chain's CDR3 is CASSNGTGVPHEQYF. CDR3 nucleotide sequence: TGTGCCAGCAGCAATGGGACAGGGGTTCCCCACGAGCAGTACTTC.

This clonotype was counted ten times or more. The chain employs TRBV29-1 and TRBJ2-5; 8 nucleotides match TRBD1. The CDR3 extends over 15 amino acids. Germline assignment: CDR1 SQVTM and CDR2 ANQGSEA. V lost 1 base and J lost 4; bases outside the gene matches: 8. As DNA, the CDR3 is TGCAGCGTTGAAGGTGGCCAGGGGGCTATAGAGACCCAGTACTTC. Translating gives CSVEGGQGAIETQYF. The full variable domain, in which reference TRBV29-1 and TRBJ2-5 provide the parts outside the CDR3, is SAVISQKPSRDICQRGTSLTIQCQVDSQVTMMFWYRQQPGQSLTLIATANQGSEATYESGFVIDKFPISRPNLTFSTLTVSNMSPEDSSIYLCSVEGGQGAIETQYFGPGTRLLVL.

The V gene is TRBV4-2, the J gene TRBJ2-3, with 11 bases fitting TRBD2. The CDR3 runs to 22 residues. V shed 2 bases, J shed 4 bases, and the junction held 23 bases outside the gene matches. Germline-derived CDR1 and CDR2 are LGHNA and YNFKEQ. The CDR3 loop is CASSQYAASGTSGRRAPDTQYF. The CDR3 nucleotides are TGTGCCAGCAGCCAATACGCAGCTTCCGGGACTAGCGGAAGAAGGGCCCCAGATACGCAGTATTTT.

This clonotype was seen many times. The chain combines TRBV12-3 or TRBV12-4 with TRBJ2-7; 9 nucleotides match TRBD2. The ends lost 4 bases at V and 4 bases at J; junction bases unmatched: 5. CDR3 size: 14 residues. CDR3 sequence (DNA): TGTGCCAGCAGTTCGTCTAGCGGGGCGTACGAGCAGTACTTC. This gives the protein CASSSSSGAYEQYF.